This TCR beta chain emerged from a study of cytotoxic CD8 clonotypes in ibrutinib-treated CLL. Whole-study context: The response samples were taken once patients had been treated for a median of approximately 12 months, range 6 to 36.

Assay: immunoSEQ multiplex PCR; the TCRdb copy retains only in-frame clones and omits some. The sample lists 300,000 to 350,000 clones, roughly 85% occurring once. The receptor was derived from a human donor with chronic lymphocytic leukemia. The material sequenced was PBMCs, taken before ibrutinib treatment.

The CDR3 coding sequence is TGTGCCAGCAGCCAAGATGAGTGGGCTAGCGGGAGGGCCGTATACGAGCAGTACTTC. Protein sequence: CASSQDEWASGRAVYEQYF. V gene TRBV4-2 combines with J gene TRBJ2-7; 12 bases agree with TRBD2. After removal of 0 bases from V and 4 bases from J, the junction contained 13 bases not matched to a gene. Germline V gives CDR1 LGHNA, CDR2 YNFKEQ. The CDR3 is 19 amino acids.